Below, 27 T cell receptor beta chains from the same sample are listed, as sequenced in a study of cytomegalovirus exposure and HLA in healthy donors. With 60 Vbeta and 13 Jbeta primers, the PCR was carried out. Sequencing used immunoSEQ multiplex PCR; TCRdb keeps in-frame clones, though not all of them. The sample carries 110,000 to 150,000 clones, about 77% recorded once. Sequencing was done on a sample of PBMCs. Receptors originate from a male donor in good health and CMV-seronegative.

This chain connects TRBV6-1 to TRBJ2-5; D gene unclear. Trimming took off 1 base at V and 12 bases at J, with 15 bases between the two ends. CDR1 is MNHNS and CDR2 is SASEGT in the germline V gene. The CDR3 extends over 13 amino acids. CDR3 in amino acids: CASSEGFLTGEYF. In DNA form, the CDR3 reads TGTGCCAGCAGTGAAGGGTTTTTGACCGGAGAGTACTTC.

This clone was recorded a few times. The rearrangement uses TRBV5-1 and TRBJ1-4; 8 bases line up with TRBD1. The CDR3 consists of 16 residues. CDR1 SGHRS and CDR2 YFSETQ come from the germline V gene. V gave up 4 bases and J gave up 1 base; unmatched junction bases: 6. The CDR3 DNA is TGCGCCAGCAGCGACCAGGGGGCGGTAACTAATGAAAAACTGTTTTTT. This translates into CASSDQGAVTNEKLFF.

Written as DNA, the CDR3 is TGTGCCAGCAGTCAGCGACAGGGATCCCCCCGAGGCACCGGGGAGCTGTTTTTT. Translating it yields CASSQRQGSPRGTGELFF. The genes are TRBV11-3 and TRBJ2-2; 7 positions agree with TRBD1. The V segment lost 6 bases and the J segment 4 bases; nucleotides outside the gene matches: 17. From germline, CDR1 is SGHNT and CDR2 YENEEA. The CDR3 extends over 18 amino acids.

The genes are TRBV19 and TRBJ1-5; weak D call: TRBD1 (5 bases). Per the germline V gene, CDR1 is LNHDA and CDR2 is SQIVND (reference sequence). There are 16 residues in the CDR3. V lost 3 bases to trimming and J lost 0 bases, with 12 bases between them. The CDR3 region has the DNA TGTGCCAGTAGTATTCTGCGGGACTATAGCAATCAGCCCCAGCATTTT. It encodes CASSILRDYSNQPQHF.

This rearrangement joins TRBV19 to TRBJ1-1; perhaps TRBD1 as D (5 bases). Trimming pared 3 bases from V and 3 bases from J, leaving 14 bases between. Germline V gene lookup returns CDR1 LNHDA and CDR2 SQIVND (reference sequence). This CDR3 contains 15 residues. CDR3 amino acids: CASSIRGGADTEAFF. CDR3 in DNA: TGTGCCAGTAGTATCCGTGGAGGGGCGGACACTGAAGCTTTCTTT. The full variable domain, completed using reference TRBV19 and TRBJ1-1, is DGGITQSPKYLFRKEGQNVTLSCEQNLNHDAMYWYRQDPGQGLRLIYYSQIVNDFQKGDIAEGYSVSREKKESFPLTVTSAQKNPTAFYLCASSIRGGADTEAFFGQGTRLTVV.

The CDR3 loop is CASSLWGQGDQPQHF. The CDR3 DNA sequence: TGTGCCAGCAGTTTATGGGGACAGGGGGATCAGCCCCAGCATTTT. This chain uses TRBV27 with TRBJ1-5; 11 nucleotides agree with TRBD1. The V gene's germline CDR1 is MNHEY and CDR2 SMNVEV (reference sequence). The CDR3 has 15 amino acids. V was clipped by 1 base and J by 5 bases; unmatched bases: 1.

The chain has TRBV19 and TRBJ1-5, with D possibly matching TRBD1 (5 bases). V dropped 3 bases and J dropped 9 bases, with 18 bases sitting between them. The germline gives CDR1 LNHDA, CDR2 SQIVND (reference sequence). This CDR3 contains 15 residues. CDR3 amino acids: CASSIGGWGVWPQHF. The CDR3 DNA sequence: TGTGCCAGTAGTATCGGCGGGTGGGGGGTTTGGCCCCAGCATTTT. Filled out from reference TRBV19 and TRBJ1-5, the complete variable domain reads DGGITQSPKYLFRKEGQNVTLSCEQNLNHDAMYWYRQDPGQGLRLIYYSQIVNDFQKGDIAEGYSVSREKKESFPLTVTSAQKNPTAFYLCASSIGGWGVWPQHFGDGTRLSIL.

In its sample, this clone was seen a few times. The chain is built from TRBV11-2 and TRBJ1-1, with D hard to call. CDR1 and CDR2 (germline): SGHAT, FQNNGV. The V and J ends lost 4 bases and 5 bases respectively, with 17 bases between them. This CDR3 spans 15 amino acids. The CDR3 bases are TGTGCCAGCAGCTCAATAGAGGCGGTTTGGACTGAAGCTTTCTTT. Translating gives CASSSIEAVWTEAFF. Complete variable domain (other parts from reference TRBV11-2 and TRBJ1-1): EAGVAQSPRYKIIEKRQSVAFWCNPISGHATLYWYQQILGQGPKLLIQFQNNGVVDDSQLPKDRFSAERLKGVDSTLKIQPAKLEDSAVYLCASSSIEAVWTEAFFGQGTRLTVV.

V gene TRBV28 combines with J gene TRBJ1-6; D might be TRBD1 (6 bases). Germline CDR1 MDHEN, CDR2 SYDVKM. The length of the CDR3 is 16 residues. Trimming removed 1 base at V and 4 bases at J, with 11 bases between. CDR3 protein: CASSLYPGQYNSPLHF. CDR3 coding DNA: TGTGCCAGCAGTTTATACCCCGGACAGTATAATTCACCCCTCCACTTT.

The rearrangement joins TRBV19 to TRBJ2-5; D is possibly TRBD2 (6 bases). This CDR3 comprises 15 residues. Trimming pared 5 bases from V and 7 bases from J, leaving 20 bases between. CDR1 LNHDA and CDR2 SQIVND come from the germline V gene (reference sequence). CDR3 residues: CASSSGGARDATQYF. Here the CDR3 DNA reads TGTGCCAGTAGTTCCGGGGGAGCCCGGGACGCGACCCAGTACTTC.

The chain recombines TRBV7-9 with TRBJ2-7; 7 nucleotides align to TRBD1. This CDR3 comprises 14 residues. V gave up 4 bases and J gave up 2 bases; unmatched junction bases: 5. Germline lookup yields CDR1 SEHNR and CDR2 FQNEAQ (reference sequence). The CDR3 bases are TGTGCCAGCAGCTCGAGGGACAGCCCCTACGAGCAGTACTTC. This encodes CASSSRDSPYEQYF.

The chain employs TRBV10-2 and TRBJ1-2; 8 nucleotides match TRBD1. The CDR3 is made up of 15 amino acids. Germline V gives CDR1 WSHSY, CDR2 SAAADI. Trimming at V came to 8 bases and at J to 2 bases, leaving 10 bases not matched to a gene. CDR3 in amino acids: CASRLGTGPNYGYTF. In nucleotides, the CDR3 is TGCGCCAGCCGCCTCGGGACAGGACCCAACTATGGCTACACCTTC.

The J gene is TRBJ2-3, the V gene TRBV5-1, with TRBD1 as a possible D gene (5 bases). Germline assignment: CDR1 SGHRS and CDR2 YFSETQ. With 2 bases removed from V and 3 bases from J, the gap between germline ends came to 10 bases. The CDR3 covers 14 residues. The CDR3 is CASSFQGWTDTQYF. CDR3 in DNA: TGCGCCAGCAGCTTCCAGGGTTGGACAGATACGCAGTATTTT.

The chain uses TRBV6-6 and TRBJ2-1; TRBD2 matches at 10 bases. CDR1 is MNHNY and CDR2 is SVGAGI in the germline V gene (reference sequence). This CDR3 is 15 amino acids long. With 5 bases clipped from V and 6 bases from J, the junction kept 7 bases outside the gene matches. The CDR3: CASSNVLAGGNEQFF. CDR3 in DNA: TGTGCCAGCAGTAACGTGTTAGCGGGGGGCAATGAGCAGTTCTTC.

V usage is TRBV7-3 and J usage is TRBJ2-2, with TRBD2 matching over 7 bases. The V gene end was trimmed by 2 bases and the J gene end by 6 bases; junction bases not matched to a gene: 6. Germline CDR1 SGHTA, CDR2 FQGTGA. There are 15 residues in the CDR3. The DNA of the CDR3 is TGTGCCAGCAGCTTAGGGCGGGAGATTTCCGGGGAGCTGTTTTTT. This codes for CASSLGREISGELFF.

This clone was seen a single time. This rearrangement joins TRBV7-2 to TRBJ1-2; unclear D gene. The germline V and J ends were trimmed by 1 base and 4 bases, with 7 bases remaining between them. Germline CDR1 and CDR2: SGHTA and FQGNSA. CDR3 size: 13 residues. CDR3 amino acids: CASSLGWLYGYTF. For the CDR3, the DNA is TGTGCCAGCAGCTTAGGATGGCTCTATGGCTACACCTTC.

A few counts support this clone. CDR3 bases: TGTGCCAGCAGCCAAGATAGCGGGAGGGGACAAGAGACCCAGTACTTC. It codes for CASSQDSGRGQETQYF. V and J are TRBV4-2 and TRBJ2-5; 11 nucleotides agree with TRBD2. This CDR3 comprises 16 residues. Germline CDR1 reads LGHNA; CDR2 reads YNFKEQ. The trim removed 0 bases at V and 2 bases at J, leaving 2 bases unmatched.

The rearrangement uses TRBV6-7 and TRBJ1-5; the D gene is possibly TRBD1 (6 bases). TRBV6-7 is assigned to the ORF class and has an uncertain function. The CDR3 extends over 13 amino acids. V gave up 5 bases and J gave up 6 bases, with 11 bases separating them. The CDR3 is CASSPRGGQPQHF. Written as DNA, the CDR3 is TGTGCCAGCAGTCCCAGGGGTGGTCAGCCCCAGCATTTT.

V and J are TRBV5-1 and TRBJ1-5; a weak D match, TRBD1 (5 bases). Germline values: CDR1 SGHRS, CDR2 YFSETQ. Trimming cost V 4 bases and J 6 bases, with 14 bases left between them. CDR3 length: 14 amino acids. Here the CDR3 reads CASSAEGVGQPQHF. In DNA, the CDR3 is TGCGCCAGCAGCGCCGAAGGGGTGGGTCAGCCCCAGCATTTT.

In regard to this clone: The junction shows a germline mismatch at one end, possibly a read error. The rearrangement uses TRBV7-7 and TRBJ2-5; 9 bases agree with TRBD1. The CDR3 runs 15 residues. CDR1 and CDR2 (germline): SSHAT, FNYEAQ (reference sequence). CDR3 protein: CASSLQGAGQETQYF. Here the CDR3 DNA reads TGTGCTAGCAGCCTACAGGGGGCGGGCCAAGAGACCCAGTACTTC.

The gene calls are TRBV5-6 and TRBJ2-1; 7 nucleotides line up with TRBD2. The CDR3 length is 16 residues. V dropped 0 bases and J dropped 0; count of bases not matched to a gene: 3. Per germline, CDR1 SGHDT and CDR2 YYEEEE. CDR3 nucleotide sequence: TGTGCCAGCAGCTTGGGCCCTAGCGGCTCCTACAATGAGCAGTTCTTC. This gives the protein CASSLGPSGSYNEQFF.

The CDR3 sequence: CASSVGRGRTEAFF. The CDR3 nucleotides are TGTGCCAGCAGCGTAGGAAGGGGGCGCACTGAAGCTTTCTTT. The V and J genes are TRBV9 and TRBJ1-1; 7 bases are a match to TRBD1. CDR1 is SGDLS and CDR2 is YYNGEE in the germline V gene. The trim removed 0 bases at V and 4 bases at J, leaving 3 bases unmatched. CDR3 length equals 14 residues.

The V call is TRBV6-5, the J call TRBJ1-1, with D possibly TRBD1 on 6 matching bases. Germline CDR1 MNHEY, CDR2 SVGAGI. The V gene lost 7 bases and the J gene lost 5 bases, with 11 bases spanning the gap. The CDR3 spans 12 residues. The CDR3 reads CASKGGGTEAFF. The CDR3 nucleotides are TGTGCCAGCAAAGGGGGAGGGACTGAAGCTTTCTTT.

The rearrangement links TRBV5-1 to TRBJ2-2; TRBD1 aligns across 9 bases. CDR3 length: 14 amino acids. V was clipped by 4 bases and J by 3 bases; unmatched bases: 1. Germline V CDR1 and CDR2: SGHRS, YFSETQ. The CDR3 sequence is CASSRDRDTGELFF. In DNA form, the CDR3 reads TGCGCCAGCAGCCGGGACAGGGACACCGGGGAGCTGTTTTTT.

The chain links TRBV4-1 to TRBJ2-1, with D possibly matching TRBD2 (6 bases). Germline loops: CDR1 MGHRA, CDR2 YSYEKL. V was shortened by 0 bases and J by 2 bases, with 14 bases between the two germline ends. This CDR3 has 17 amino acids. This CDR3 reads CASSQDRGGSAYNEQFF. The CDR3 region has the DNA TGCGCCAGCAGCCAAGATCGCGGAGGGAGCGCCTACAATGAGCAGTTCTTC.

The chain couples TRBV9 to TRBJ2-7; TRBD2 matches at 16 bases. Germline V gene sequence: CDR1 SGDLS, CDR2 YYNGEE. The trim removed 0 bases at V and 7 bases at J, leaving 4 bases unmatched. The CDR3 has 16 amino acids. In DNA form, the CDR3 reads TGTGCCAGCAGCGTAGCAGGGACTAGCGGGGGGGGTGAGCAGTACTTC. Its translation: CASSVAGTSGGGEQYF. Drawing the rest from reference TRBV9 and TRBJ2-7, the complete variable domain is DSGVTQTPKHLITATGQRVTLRCSPRSGDLSVYWYQQSLDQGLQFLIQYYNGEERAKGNILERFSAQQFPDLHSELNLSSLELGDSALYFCASSVAGTSGGGEQYFGPGTRLTVT.

The chain uses TRBV11-2 and TRBJ1-2; the D gene is possibly TRBD1 (5 bases). V was pared by 5 bases and J by 0 bases, with 13 bases between. The CDR3 length is 15 residues. Germline V lookup: CDR1 SGHAT, CDR2 FQNNGV. CDR3 protein: CASSQTDSPNYGYTF. In DNA form, the CDR3 reads TGTGCCAGCAGCCAGACAGACTCACCTAACTATGGCTACACCTTC.